Given below is one TCR beta chain in context. The data were obtained in a study of blood T cell repertoires in COVID-19. On the study more broadly: The United States, Italy and Spain supplied acute and convalescent COVID-19 samples. In each case, the material was cDNA or gDNA derived from T cells, B-cell-depleted T cells, or PBMCs.

In Seattle, patients joined the study during active infection and were tracked longitudinally. Germline V gene data show CDR1 as GTSNPN and CDR2 as SVGIG (reference sequence). This CDR3 contains 15 residues. V was shortened by 2 bases and J by 5 bases, with 18 bases between the two germline ends. As processed by the authors: Estimation of nucleated cell counts relied on the amplification of reference gene primers. Clones were read by immunoSEQ multiplex PCR, and TCRdb kept only the in-frame ones, dropping some. V and J calls and clone size are given by that table; D and trimming were obtained from the DNA. The sample carries 200,000 to 250,000 clones, almost 85% recorded once.

The chain couples TRBV30 to TRBJ1-1; D not certain. The sample taken for sequencing was peripheral blood. The receptor's source is a man in his fifties or sixties with COVID-19, enrolled during active disease. The CDR3 spells CAWSPEGGRVTEAFF. The CDR3, as DNA: TGTGCCTGGAGTCCAGAGGGCGGGCGGGTAACTGAAGCTTTCTTT.